This TCR beta chain was captured in a study of blood T cells in healthy people across ages. Total RNA was extracted at no less than 6 micrograms per sample. PCR was performed a second time for about 6 to 12 cycles using a sample-barcoded 5' primer and a J-beta primer mix. A template-switch adaptor that had 12 random nucleotides put a tag on each cDNA molecule. TCRdb reprocessed the 5' RACE reads with MiXCR, giving one entry per CDR3 protein. This table holds 1.5 million or so distinct CDR3 sequences, 35% to 45% found once. Source material: blood. The receptor comes from a woman younger than 30 in good health.

The CDR3 loop reads CASSPVLETYEQYF. DNA for the CDR3: TGTGCCAGCAGCCCAGTGCTAGAGACCTACGAGCAGTACTTC. The chain carries TRBV7-2 and TRBJ2-7; no clear D gene. Germline assignment: CDR1 SGHTA and CDR2 FQGNSA. CDR3 length: 14 residues. V dropped 5 bases and J dropped 2 bases, with 13 bases sitting between them.